This is a list of T cell receptor beta chains from one sample in a study of blood T cell repertoires in COVID-19. Libraries were prepared by immunoSEQ multiplex PCR; TCRdb keeps only in-frame clonotypes and omits some of them. The profile covers 150,000 or so clones, with over 75% appearing a single time and roughly 1.2% taken by the ten largest. Sequencing used PBMCs or T cells enriched from blood (not recorded which). Receptors originate from a human donor with acute COVID-19. The donor label of this sample is uncertain. Both conserved end residues are trimmed from each CDR3. The order of the fields is V gene, J gene, CDR3 protein.

TRBV4-1,TRBJ1-4,ASSRTPLDRGREKLF
TRBV9,TRBJ2-1,ASSGSGGRNEQF
TRBV14,TRBJ2-6,ASSPNVGVPSGANVLT
TRBV20-1,TRBJ2-5,SASSGETQY
TRBV2,TRBJ1-5,ASRPQGANSNQPQH
TRBV19,TRBJ1-4,ASMRESLSGAAGGKLF
TRBV10-3,TRBJ1-2,AISGEGTGDYGYT
TRBV3-1/TRBV3-2,TRBJ1-1,ASSQIRTGVAEAF
TRBV27,TRBJ2-3,ASSPQGSTDTQY
TRBV6-6,TRBJ1-2,ASSYSGGLANYGYT
TRBV19,TRBJ2-2,ATRTGTNTGELF
TRBV15,TRBJ2-3,ATSRLAGGSHGADTQY
TRBV28,TRBJ2-7,ASAKGAAYEQY
TRBV4-1,TRBJ2-2,ASSQGQTGLTGELF
TRBV19,TRBJ2-3,ASSTSGADTQY
TRBV2,TRBJ2-2,ASSRTSGRYTGELF
TRBV5-4,TRBJ1-1,ASSPTGATEAF
TRBV10-2,TRBJ1-1,ASRRTPNTEAF
TRBV5-4,TRBJ2-7,ASSRTGRNEQY
TRBV30,TRBJ2-2,AWSEVSGGRNTGELF
TRBV15,TRBJ2-2,ATSSVIGLAGYTGELF
TRBV11-2,TRBJ2-7,ASSSVRGRGPYEQY
TRBV30,TRBJ1-3,AWGTDGNTIY
TRBV10-2,TRBJ2-7,ASSDEGYEQY
TRBV7-6,TRBJ2-2,ASSPLWGGTGELF
TRBV7-8,TRBJ1-6,ASSLDWGLGRNSPLH
TRBV2,TRBJ2-3,APRGSSTDTQY
TRBV18,TRBJ1-2,ASSPPGSVVYGYT
TRBV4-1,TRBJ2-3,ASSPTRTAADTQY
TRBV19,TRBJ1-5,ASSPQGSNQPQH
TRBV7-6,TRBJ2-7,ASSLGVGGPTYEQY
TRBV6-5,TRBJ1-1,ASEQGGNTEAF
TRBV30,TRBJ2-7,AGGQGVYYEQY
TRBV7-2,TRBJ1-5,ASSLASPAGAPGQPQH
TRBV19,TRBJ1-2,ASSPGTGYGYT
TRBV7-9,TRBJ2-3,ASSPGGTDTQY
TRBV3-1/TRBV3-2,TRBJ1-1,ASSQLGEEAF
TRBV7-2,TRBJ2-1,ASSLALAINEQF
TRBV5-1,TRBJ1-1,ASSLQMNTEAF
TRBV6-6,TRBJ1-4,ASSYLFEKLF
TRBV4-1,TRBJ2-7,ASGDYRSPTYEQY
TRBV5-4,TRBJ1-5,ASSLGSNQPQH
TRBV7-3,TRBJ2-5,ASSEVRGETQY
TRBV25-1,TRBJ1-6,ASSDRLNSPLH
TRBV7-3,TRBJ2-1,ASSPLGLTYNEQF
TRBV25-1,TRBJ2-1,ASSSLAGLYNEQF
TRBV24-1,TRBJ2-7,ATSEGRGESYEQY
TRBV5-1,TRBJ2-1,ASSLATRTSSYNEQF
TRBV19,TRBJ1-2,ASSKQTDSGFYGYT